This TCR beta chain was documented in a study of spatial heterogeneity in lung cancer. Whole-study context: The average appearance count of each unique TCR and UMI combination in raw reads was more than 9.5.

Judged by abundance, this clonotype is medium-sized. Its target is unknown. The study tagged each TCR cDNA molecule with a unique molecular identifier. MiXCR was run by TCRdb on the 5' RACE reads, yielding one entry per CDR3 protein. Found here are 2,000 to 2,500 distinct CDR3 sequences, over 2% of them singletons; the top ten hold 7.5% to 9%. This CDR3 is built from 15 residues. J was trimmed by 4 bases and V by 6 bases; bases with no gene match: 5. Study results and limitations: Tumoral mutation counts were tracked by counts of expanded intratumoral alpha and beta TCRs. Around 7% of tumor T cells for alpha chains and roughly 12% for beta chains were estimated to be covered.

Time point defined: sample taken at primary tumor resection. The donors comprised some 72 untreated early-stage non-small cell lung cancer patients. The receptor was derived from a male donor with early-stage non-small cell lung cancer. The rearrangement uses TRBV12-3 or TRBV12-4 and TRBJ2-2, with 10 bases matching TRBD2. The specimen comprised lung tumor tissue, sampled at surgery. The CDR3, as DNA: TGTGCCAGCAGCCGGACTAGCGGTAGCACCGGGGAGCTGTTTTTT. Residues: CASSRTSGSTGELFF.